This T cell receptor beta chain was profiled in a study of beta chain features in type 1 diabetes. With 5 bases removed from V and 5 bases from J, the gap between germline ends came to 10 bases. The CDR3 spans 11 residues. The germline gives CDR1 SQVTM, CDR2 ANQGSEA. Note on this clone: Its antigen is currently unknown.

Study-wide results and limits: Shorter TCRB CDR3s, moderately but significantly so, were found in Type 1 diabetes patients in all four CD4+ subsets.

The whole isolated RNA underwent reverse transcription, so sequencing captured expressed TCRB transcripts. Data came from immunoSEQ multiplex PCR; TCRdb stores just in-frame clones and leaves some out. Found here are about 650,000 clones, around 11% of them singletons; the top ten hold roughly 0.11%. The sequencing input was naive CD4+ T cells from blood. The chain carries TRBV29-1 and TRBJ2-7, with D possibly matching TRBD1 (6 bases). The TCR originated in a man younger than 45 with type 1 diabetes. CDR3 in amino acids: CSVRTAHEQYF. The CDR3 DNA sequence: TGCAGCGTTCGGACAGCACACGAGCAGTACTTC.